A selection of T cell receptor beta chains follows, all from one sample in a study of shared clonotypes between healthy human individuals. The data were produced by immunoSEQ multiplex PCR, yet TCRdb's version contains in-frame clones alone and is incomplete. Here the sample spans over 1.5 million clones, approximately 98% being singletons. Source material: naive CD4+ T cells sorted from blood. Receptors were obtained from a man aged 25 to 45 in good health. CDR3s leave out the opening cysteine and the closing phenylalanine or tryptophan. Only part of the rows carry a size: once, few, many, or a class if the clone is expanded.

>TRBV7-4|.|13|TRBJ2-7
ASSYRVVLSYEQY
>TRBV18|.|10|TRBJ2-7
ASSPLGAEQY
>TRBV18|.|14|TRBJ2-5
ASSPGLAGGQETQY
>TRBV5-4|.|10|TRBJ2-4
ASGSAKNIQY
>TRBV6-5|.|9|TRBJ2-7
ASSNTREQY
>TRBV10-1|.|15|TRBJ2-1
ASSERLAGGPSNEQF
>TRBV7-3|.|16|TRBJ2-1
ASSGPSGSSPPYNEQF
>TRBV18|.|16|TRBJ2-1
ASSPRLAGVSSYNEQF
>TRBV6-5|once|9|TRBJ2-7
ASHLSGEQY
>TRBV18|.|12|TRBJ2-1
ASSALNQYNEQF
>TRBV9|.|13|TRBJ1-1
ASSGGNRVNTEAF
>TRBV29-1|.|11|TRBJ1-3
SVSHPAGNTIY
>TRBV14|.|13|TRBJ2-1
ASSLQGLAYNEQF
>TRBV5-4|.|15|TRBJ1-3
ASSGGTGGSSGNTIY
>TRBV29-1|.|11|TRBJ2-7
SVDPGTGVEQY
>TRBV14|.|11|TRBJ2-2
ASSPGLTGELF
>TRBV5-1|.|12|TRBJ2-7
ASSVGQGMDEQY
>TRBV6-4|.|10|TRBJ2-1
ASGRGRGEQF
>TRBV2|.|11|TRBJ1-3
ASSPGPRNTIY
>TRBV5-6|.|11|TRBJ2-7
ASTIDRGYEQY
>TRBV28|.|14|TRBJ2-3
ASSFPLRERTDTQY
>TRBV10-3|.|9|TRBJ2-1
AITVYNEQF
>TRBV27|.|18|TRBJ2-7
ASSLRYRENMGWDSYEQY